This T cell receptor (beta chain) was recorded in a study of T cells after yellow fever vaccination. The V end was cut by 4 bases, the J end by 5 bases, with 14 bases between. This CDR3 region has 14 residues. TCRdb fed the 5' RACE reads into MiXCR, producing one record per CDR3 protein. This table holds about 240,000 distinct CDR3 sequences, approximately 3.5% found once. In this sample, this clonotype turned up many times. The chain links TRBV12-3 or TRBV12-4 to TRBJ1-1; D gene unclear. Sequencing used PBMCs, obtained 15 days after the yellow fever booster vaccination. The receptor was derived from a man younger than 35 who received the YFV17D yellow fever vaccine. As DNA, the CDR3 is TGTGCCAGCAGTTGGGGTACCTCGAGGACTGAAGCTTTCTTT. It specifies CASSWGTSRTEAFF.